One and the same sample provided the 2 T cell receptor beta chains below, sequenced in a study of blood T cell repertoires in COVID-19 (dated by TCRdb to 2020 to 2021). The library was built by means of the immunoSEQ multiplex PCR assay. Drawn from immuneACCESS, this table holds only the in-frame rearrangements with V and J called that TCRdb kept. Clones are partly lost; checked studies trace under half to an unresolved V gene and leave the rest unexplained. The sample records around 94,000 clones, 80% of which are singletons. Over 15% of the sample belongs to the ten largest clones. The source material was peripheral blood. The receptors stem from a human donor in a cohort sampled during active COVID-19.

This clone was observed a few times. Here the CDR3 reads CSLAIRGGYTF. CDR3 nucleotides: TGCAGCCTGGCCATCAGGGGTGGCTACACCTTC. The rearrangement links TRBV20-1 to TRBJ1-2, with a possible D match to TRBD1 (6 bases). The CDR3 totals 11 residues. Germline V gene data show CDR1 as DFQATT and CDR2 as SNEGSKA (reference sequence).

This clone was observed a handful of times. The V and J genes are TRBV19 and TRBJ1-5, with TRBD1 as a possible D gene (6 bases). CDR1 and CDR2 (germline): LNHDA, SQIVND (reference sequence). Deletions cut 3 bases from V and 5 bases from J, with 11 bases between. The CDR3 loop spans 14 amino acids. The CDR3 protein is CASSITGRDQPQHF. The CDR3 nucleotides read TGTGCCAGTAGTATCACAGGGAGGGATCAGCCCCAGCATTTT.